A selection of T cell receptor beta chains follows, all from one sample in a study of somatic mutations in cytotoxic T cells in rheumatoid arthritis. This table comes from immunoSEQ multiplex PCR, and its TCRdb copy is limited to in-frame clones, with some not included. This sample has about 18,000 clones, with roughly 79% found just once. Sequenced: CD8+ T cells sorted from blood. The receptors shown here come from an adult with rheumatoid arthritis. Both conserved end residues are part of each CDR3. Part of the rows lack a size; the others show once, few, many or a class for expanded clones.

v_gene	j_gene	abundance	CDR3aa
TRBV11-2	TRBJ1-3	NA	CASSSGNTIYF
TRBV2	TRBJ2-1	once	CATCVLAGANNEQFF
TRBV23-1	TRBJ2-7	NA	CASSLIYRDYYEQYF
TRBV30	TRBJ1-1	few	CAVLSRGMNTEAFF
TRBV10-3	TRBJ2-7	NA	CAISDRDSTYEQYF
TRBV6-6	TRBJ2-1	once	CASSWPGTGHGEQFF
TRBV4-2	TRBJ2-7	few	CASSQDDKRYEQYF
TRBV30	TRBJ1-2	NA	CASTRDRLTYGYTF
TRBV6-5	TRBJ2-7	NA	CASSYSHTDWEQYF
TRBV7-9	TRBJ2-4	NA	CASSLGGGKNIQYF
TRBV30	TRBJ2-1	NA	CAWSEVAGNEQFF
TRBV25-1	TRBJ1-4	medium-sized	CASSGLRTETTNEKLFF
TRBV9	TRBJ2-2	NA	CASSAQAGTGELFF
TRBV11-3	TRBJ2-3	NA	CASSLLGQGGYTQYF
TRBV19	TRBJ2-1	NA	CASRLENRNEQFF
TRBV5-6	TRBJ1-1	NA	CASSHLVTGMNTEAFF
TRBV6-4	TRBJ1-2	NA	CASSEGDRSGYTF
TRBV11-3	TRBJ2-7	NA	CASSLSKGQGPYEQYF
TRBV30	TRBJ1-4	NA	CAWSRSQTNEKLFF
TRBV4-2	TRBJ2-7	NA	CASSQLGQGSEQYF
TRBV28	TRBJ2-3	NA	CASSFRGRRSTDTQYF
TRBV11-2	TRBJ1-1	NA	CASSLAGGAEAFF
TRBV13	TRBJ2-7	NA	CASRRGGGLGNEQYF
TRBV6-1	TRBJ1-2	NA	CASSEPVQGYNYGYTF
TRBV18	TRBJ1-1	NA	CATLAPTGTEAFF
TRBV6-5	TRBJ2-2	once	CASSYSRGPGELFF
TRBV4-1	TRBJ2-7	few	CASSLTSGAYEQYF
TRBV25-1	TRBJ2-2	NA	CASSEGGELFF
TRBV27	TRBJ2-3	NA	CASSFLGTSTDTQYF
TRBV7-9	TRBJ2-2	NA	CASSTFPQKQYAGELFF
TRBV28	TRBJ1-1	NA	CASSYRGMNTEAFF
TRBV11-1	TRBJ1-2	once	CASSPPDRHGYTF
TRBV6-1	TRBJ2-1	NA	CASSEAAGPLYNEQFF
TRBV2	TRBJ2-3	NA	CASSEDRATITDTQYF
TRBV19	TRBJ2-1	NA	CASSLKLISYNEQFF
TRBV29-1	TRBJ2-7	NA	CSALDNSYEQYF
TRBV9	TRBJ2-7	NA	CASSVGTSPREQYF
TRBV6-5	TRBJ1-2	NA	CASSYSPRRANYGYTF
TRBV5-6	TRBJ1-1	NA	CASSSGDTEAFF
TRBV6-6	TRBJ1-5	NA	CASSLAGHYSNQPQHF
TRBV6-1	TRBJ2-3	NA	CASSELAGALNGFQYF